The 31 T cell receptor beta chains below come from one sample, sequenced in a study of cytomegalovirus exposure and HLA in healthy donors. Researchers ran the PCR with 60 Vbeta and 13 Jbeta primers. Sequencing used immunoSEQ multiplex PCR; TCRdb keeps in-frame clones, though not all of them. There are 150,000 to 200,000 clones in the sample; roughly 74% occur only once, and about 11% lies in the top ten. The specimen sequenced was PBMCs. These receptors all stem from a man aged 18 to 29 in good health and CMV-seropositive.

The chain recombines TRBV6-1 with TRBJ1-1; the D is unclear. This CDR3 spans 14 amino acids. The V end lost 1 base, the J end lost 0 bases, and 6 bases lay between the germline ends. Germline V gene sequence: CDR1 MNHNS, CDR2 SASEGT. The CDR3 coding sequence is TGTGCCAGCAGTGAAGTCGACTTGAACACTGAAGCTTTCTTT. It specifies CASSEVDLNTEAFF.

CDR3 protein: CASSSGREQFF. CDR3 bases: TGTGCCAGCAGTTCAGGCCGTGAGCAGTTCTTC. This chain connects TRBV6-5 to TRBJ2-1; D is unclear. Germline lookup yields CDR1 MNHEY and CDR2 SVGAGI. This CDR3 is 11 amino acids long. The V and J ends lost 4 bases and 9 bases respectively, with 7 bases between them.

This rearrangement joins TRBV27 to TRBJ2-7; 10 bases are shared with TRBD2. V trimming: 8 bases; J trimming: 3 bases; junction bases outside the gene matches: 10. The CDR3 is 15 amino acids. Germline V gene lookup returns CDR1 MNHEY and CDR2 SMNVEV (reference sequence). The CDR3 reads CASRPQAGGDYEQYF. The CDR3 coding sequence is TGTGCCAGCCGACCCCAAGCGGGAGGGGACTACGAGCAGTACTTC.

The chain couples TRBV6-5 to TRBJ1-1, with 10 bases fitting TRBD1. This CDR3 is 14 amino acids long. The junction had 17 bases not matched to a gene; V was cut back by 8 bases and J by 14 bases. In germline, CDR1 is MNHEY, CDR2 SVGAGI. This chain's CDR3 is CASRMMTGGPKRFF. For the CDR3, the DNA is TGTGCCAGCCGAATGATGACAGGGGGCCCCAAGAGGTTCTTT.

This clone appeared once. This chain connects TRBV19 to TRBJ1-4; tentatively, D is TRBD1 (6 bases). Germline V gives CDR1 LNHDA, CDR2 SQIVND (reference sequence). This CDR3 is 14 amino acids long. V lost 3 bases to trimming and J lost 5 bases, with 10 bases between them. CDR3 coding DNA: TGTGCCAGTAGTATCAATACAGGGAATGAAAAACTGTTTTTT. Amino acids: CASSINTGNEKLFF.

The rearrangement joins TRBV9 to TRBJ2-3, with D perhaps matching TRBD2 (5 bases). Germline V lookup: CDR1 SGDLS, CDR2 YYNGEE. V lost 4 bases and J 3 bases, leaving 12 bases between the germline ends. The CDR3 runs to 14 residues. The CDR3 DNA reads as TGTGCCAGCAGCCCCCGGCTAGCAACAGATACGCAGTATTTT. It encodes CASSPRLATDTQYF.

The V and J genes are TRBV7-8 and TRBJ2-5; 13 nucleotides agree with TRBD2. This CDR3 has 14 residues. V trimming: 5 bases; J trimming: 9 bases; junction bases outside the gene matches: 6. CDR1 and CDR2 (germline): SGHVS, FQNEAQ. This CDR3 is CASSAGLAGVPQYF. CDR3 in DNA: TGTGCCAGCAGCGCCGGACTAGCGGGAGTCCCCCAGTACTTC.

This clone was counted only a few times. This chain links TRBV5-1 with TRBJ1-3, with D uncertain. CDR3 length: 16 residues. V lost 0 bases, J lost 0 bases, and 10 bases lay in between. Germline assignment: CDR1 SGHRS and CDR2 YFSETQ. DNA for the CDR3: TGCGCCAGCAGCTTGGCATCCCCGAGCTCTGGAAACACCATATATTTT. Protein: CASSLASPSSGNTIYF.

The chain joins TRBV5-6 to TRBJ2-5; TRBD1 aligns across 9 bases. The CDR3 covers 16 residues. Germline lookup yields CDR1 SGHDT and CDR2 YYEEEE. V trimming: 0 bases; J trimming: 7 bases; junction bases outside the gene matches: 10. CDR3 sequence (DNA): TGTGCCAGCAGCTTGGCTAAACAGGGGGCCCGAGGGACCCAGTACTTC. It yields the protein CASSLAKQGARGTQYF.

This chain links TRBV28 with TRBJ1-5, with 8 bases that match TRBD1. The CDR3 is made up of 14 amino acids. Germline CDR1 is MDHEN and CDR2 is SYDVKM. V was pared by 10 bases and J by 0 bases, with 5 bases of the junction left unmatched. This CDR3 is CAIQGATSNQPQHF. The CDR3 region has the DNA TGTGCCATCCAGGGGGCTACTAGCAATCAGCCCCAGCATTTT.

The CDR3 loop is CASSLAWPPSYEQYF. The CDR3 DNA sequence: TGTGCCAGCAGCTTAGCTTGGCCCCCTTCCTACGAGCAGTACTTC. The rearrangement links TRBV7-6 to TRBJ2-7; no firm D call. The CDR3 spans 15 residues. Trimming left V 0 bases short and J 1 base short, with 10 bases between. Germline CDR1 and CDR2: SGHVS and FNYEAQ.

This chain links TRBV28 with TRBJ2-7; TRBD2 might be the D (6 bases). CDR3 size: 15 residues. Germline V CDR1 and CDR2: MDHEN, SYDVKM. Trimming removed 2 bases at V and 3 bases at J, with 14 bases between. Written as DNA, the CDR3 is TGTGCCAGCAGTTTAATAGGGACGGGACTCTACGAGCAGTACTTC. Residues: CASSLIGTGLYEQYF.

The V call is TRBV6-5, the J call TRBJ2-1, with 10 bases fitting TRBD2. The CDR3 runs 15 residues. The J segment lost 7 bases and the V segment lost 5 bases, leaving 8 bases of the junction unmatched. Germline V gene sequence: CDR1 MNHEY, CDR2 SVGAGI. The CDR3 nucleotides read TGTGCCAGCAGTCCTAGCGGGAGTAGAAATAATGAGCAGTTCTTC. It encodes CASSPSGSRNNEQFF.

The chain uses TRBV27 and TRBJ2-6; D not resolved. The V end was cut by 2 bases, the J end by 1 base, with 6 bases between. This CDR3 comprises 15 residues. Germline CDR1 MNHEY, CDR2 SMNVEV (reference sequence). CDR3 region: CASSLISSGANVLTF. The CDR3 nucleotides read TGTGCCAGCAGTTTAATATCTTCTGGGGCCAACGTCCTGACTTTC.

V gene TRBV7-9 combines with J gene TRBJ1-1; D remains unclear. Deletions cut 0 bases from V and 7 bases from J, with 6 bases between. There are 12 residues in the CDR3. Germline V gene sequence: CDR1 SEHNR, CDR2 FQNEAQ (reference sequence). The CDR3, as DNA: TGTGCCAGCAGCTTAGCCCCGAGTGAAGCTTTCTTT. Protein sequence: CASSLAPSEAFF.

This rearrangement joins TRBV29-1 to TRBJ2-1; the match to TRBD1 covers 10 bases. V dropped 5 bases and J dropped 1; count of bases not matched to a gene: 5. Germline V gives CDR1 SQVTM, CDR2 ANQGSEA. The CDR3 extends over 15 amino acids. CDR3 DNA sequence: TGCAGCGTTCCGGGACAGGGGAGGTCCTACAATGAGCAGTTCTTC. Protein sequence: CSVPGQGRSYNEQFF.

The V and J genes are TRBV6-1 and TRBJ1-2, with unresolved D. This CDR3 comprises 14 residues. Per the germline V gene, CDR1 is MNHNS and CDR2 is SASEGT. Trimming pared 0 bases from V and 4 bases from J, leaving 9 bases between. The CDR3 loop reads CASSEARVVYGYTF. CDR3 DNA: TGTGCCAGCAGTGAAGCGCGGGTTGTCTATGGCTACACCTTC.

The chain links TRBV7-9 to TRBJ2-5; 8 bases agree with TRBD2. Trimming removed 5 bases from V and 2 bases from J; junction bases left unmatched: 4. The CDR3 totals 14 residues. Germline lookup yields CDR1 SEHNR and CDR2 FQNEAQ (reference sequence). In DNA form, the CDR3 reads TGTGCCAGCAGCCCACTAGCGGAGCAAGAGACCCAGTACTTC. It encodes CASSPLAEQETQYF.

The rearrangement uses TRBV28 and TRBJ2-6, with D possibly TRBD1 on 6 matching bases. This CDR3 is 15 amino acids long. Per germline, CDR1 MDHEN and CDR2 SYDVKM. The V and J ends lost 8 bases and 2 bases respectively, with 13 bases between them. CDR3 sequence (DNA): TGTGCCAGCGGTACAGGGTGGACTGGGGCCAACGTCCTGACTTTC. It yields the protein CASGTGWTGANVLTF.

This clone occurred a few times. The rearrangement joins TRBV9 to TRBJ2-3, with 8 positions matching TRBD2. The length of the CDR3 is 15 residues. Germline lookup yields CDR1 SGDLS and CDR2 YYNGEE. Germline trimming cut 5 bases from V and 0 bases from J; bases unmatched to any gene: 5. The CDR3 DNA is TGTGCCAGCAGTTTCTCTAGCGGGAGCACAGATACGCAGTATTTT. Its protein product is CASSFSSGSTDTQYF.

V is TRBV28 and J is TRBJ1-1, with D possibly matching TRBD1 (6 bases). The CDR3 runs to 19 residues. Trimming pared 7 bases from V and 7 bases from J, leaving 34 bases between. Germline values: CDR1 MDHEN, CDR2 SYDVKM. CDR3 loop: CASTSPLGAPRSEQGEAFF. CDR3 nucleotide sequence: TGTGCCAGCACCTCCCCCCTGGGGGCCCCAAGATCCGAACAAGGTGAAGCTTTCTTT.

The J gene is TRBJ2-2, the V gene TRBV2; 9 bases align to TRBD2. The germline V gene has CDR1 SNHLY and CDR2 FYNNEI. CDR3 length equals 15 residues. The V gene end was trimmed by 4 bases and the J gene end by 5 bases; junction bases not matched to a gene: 5. The CDR3 nucleotides are TGTGCCAGCAGTGTTGCGGGAGGGCCTACCGGGGAGCTGTTTTTT. This translates into CASSVAGGPTGELFF.

This clone came up once. This chain joins TRBV29-1 and TRBJ2-1; TRBD2 aligns across 8 bases. The CDR3 extends over 14 amino acids. Germline V gives CDR1 SQVTM, CDR2 ANQGSEA. Unmatched junction bases numbered 4, after V lost 3 bases and J lost 3 bases. Here the CDR3 DNA reads TGCAGCGTTGATAGAGCGGGGGTCTACAATGAGCAGTTCTTC. The encoded protein is CSVDRAGVYNEQFF.

This clone was counted once. This chain uses TRBV30 with TRBJ1-5, with a weak D call TRBD1 (5 bases). The CDR3 length is 14 residues. The V gene's germline CDR1 is GTSNPN and CDR2 SVGIG (reference sequence). V was cut by 0 bases and J by 5 bases, with 11 bases left in between. CDR3 region: CAWSVRQIYQPQHF. The CDR3 region has the DNA TGTGCCTGGAGTGTACGACAGATTTATCAGCCCCAGCATTTT.

This sequence joins TRBV23-1 and TRBJ2-7; D unclear. TRBV23-1 is noted as an ORF with a role that remains uncertain. This CDR3 contains 15 residues. V was shortened by 4 bases and J by 4 bases, with 17 bases between the two germline ends. In DNA form, the CDR3 reads TGCGCCAGCAGTCGGGCCCCCAGAGTCCCTTACGAGCAGTACTTC. Translating it yields CASSRAPRVPYEQYF.

The chain recombines TRBV2 with TRBJ2-7; unclear D gene. This CDR3 comprises 12 residues. Germline loops: CDR1 SNHLY, CDR2 FYNNEI. V gave up 7 bases and J gave up 3 bases, with 10 bases separating them. CDR3 sequence reads: CASTRLGYEQYF. The CDR3 region has the DNA TGTGCCAGCACTAGACTTGGCTACGAGCAGTACTTC. Full variable domain (outside the CDR3, taken from reference TRBV2 and TRBJ2-7): EPEVTQTPSHQVTQMGQEVILRCVPISNHLYFYWYRQILGQKVEFLVSFYNNEISEKSEIFDDQFSVERPDGSNFTLKIRSTKLEDSAMYFCASTRLGYEQYFGPGTRLTVT.

V gene TRBV28 combines with J gene TRBJ2-7; no clear D. The V end lost 8 bases, the J end lost 3 bases, and 14 bases lay between the germline ends. The CDR3 loop spans 13 amino acids. Germline assignment: CDR1 MDHEN and CDR2 SYDVKM. For the CDR3, the DNA is TGTGCCAGCCAGATTCCCCCCAGCTACGAGCAGTACTTC. Protein product: CASQIPPSYEQYF.

CDR3 region: CASSRSDSKGLKTQYF. The CDR3 DNA reads TGTGCCAGTAGTAGGTCCGACAGCAAGGGTTTGAAGACCCAGTACTTC. The chain recombines TRBV19 with TRBJ2-5; D possibly corresponds to TRBD1 (5 bases). In germline, CDR1 is LNHDA, CDR2 SQIVND (reference sequence). Between the trimmed V and J ends, which lost 4 bases and 6 bases, there was a span of 21 bases. CDR3 length: 16 amino acids.

The chain combines TRBV20-1 with TRBJ2-1; TRBD2 matches at 7 bases. Germline assignment: CDR1 DFQATT and CDR2 SNEGSKA (reference sequence). This CDR3 region has 11 residues. V lost 5 bases, J lost 14 bases, and 9 bases stayed unmatched. The CDR3 here is CSAPHYLAEFF. DNA of the CDR3: TGCAGTGCTCCCCATTACCTAGCGGAGTTCTTC.

The chain links TRBV28 to TRBJ1-5; 7 bases agree with TRBD1. V lost 10 bases and J lost 4; bases outside the gene matches: 10. This CDR3 comprises 14 residues. Germline V CDR1 and CDR2: MDHEN, SYDVKM. CDR3 sequence: CAINLTGRNQPQHF. The CDR3 region has the DNA TGTGCCATCAATTTGACAGGGAGGAATCAGCCCCAGCATTTT.

The CDR3 is CASSEGVRQVNNEQFF. CDR3 sequence (DNA): TGTGCCAGCAGCGAAGGAGTCCGACAGGTTAATAATGAGCAGTTCTTC. The chain is built from TRBV9 and TRBJ2-1; possible D gene TRBD1, 6 bases. CDR1 is SGDLS, CDR2 YYNGEE, per germline. Trimming pared 3 bases from V and 7 bases from J, leaving 20 bases between. The CDR3 is made up of 16 amino acids.